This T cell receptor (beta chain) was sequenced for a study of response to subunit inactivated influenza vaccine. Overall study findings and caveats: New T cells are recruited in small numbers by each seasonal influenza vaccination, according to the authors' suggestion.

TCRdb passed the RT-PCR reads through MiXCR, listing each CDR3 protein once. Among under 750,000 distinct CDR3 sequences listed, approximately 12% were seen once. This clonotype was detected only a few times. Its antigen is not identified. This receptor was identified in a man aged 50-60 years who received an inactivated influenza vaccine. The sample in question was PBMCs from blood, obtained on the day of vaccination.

The CDR3 spells CASTTGGAGAEQFF. The CDR3 DNA reads as TGTGCCAGCACCACCGGGGGAGCGGGAGCTGAGCAGTTCTTC. V is TRBV11-2 and J is TRBJ2-1, with 8 bases identical to TRBD2. The CDR3 consists of 14 residues. Germline CDR1 reads SGHAT; CDR2 reads FQNNGV. V trimming: 7 bases; J trimming: 9 bases; junction bases outside the gene matches: 11.